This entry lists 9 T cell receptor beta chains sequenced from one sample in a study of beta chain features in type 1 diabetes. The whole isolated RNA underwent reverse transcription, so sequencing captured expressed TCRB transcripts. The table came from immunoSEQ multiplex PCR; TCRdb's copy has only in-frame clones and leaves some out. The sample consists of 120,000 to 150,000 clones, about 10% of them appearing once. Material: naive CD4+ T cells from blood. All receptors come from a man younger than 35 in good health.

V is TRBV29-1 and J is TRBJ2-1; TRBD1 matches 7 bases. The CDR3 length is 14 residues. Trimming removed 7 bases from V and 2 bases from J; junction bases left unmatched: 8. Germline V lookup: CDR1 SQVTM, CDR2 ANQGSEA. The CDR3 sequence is CSAAPGQTYNEQFF. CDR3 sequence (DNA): TGCAGCGCCGCCCCGGGACAGACCTACAATGAGCAGTTCTTC.

The CDR3 region has the DNA TGCGCCAGCAGCGAGGGGGGGGCTTCAGATACGCAGTATTTT. Translation gives CASSEGGASDTQYF. This sequence joins TRBV23-1 and TRBJ2-3; weak D call: TRBD2 (7 bases). TRBV23-1 is an ORF for which the function is uncertain. Trimming took off 6 bases at V and 4 bases at J, with 14 bases between the two ends. CDR3 size: 14 residues.

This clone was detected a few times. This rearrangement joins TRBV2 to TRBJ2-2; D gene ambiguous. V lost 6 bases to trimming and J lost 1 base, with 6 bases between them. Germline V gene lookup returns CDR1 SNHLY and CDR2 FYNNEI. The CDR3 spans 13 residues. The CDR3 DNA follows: TGTGCCAGCAGACTCCTGAACACCGGGGAGCTGTTTTTT. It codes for CASRLLNTGELFF. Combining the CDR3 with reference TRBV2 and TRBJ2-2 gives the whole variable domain EPEVTQTPSHQVTQMGQEVILRCVPISNHLYFYWYRQILGQKVEFLVSFYNNEISEKSEIFDDQFSVERPDGSNFTLKIRSTKLEDSAMYFCASRLLNTGELFFGEGSRLTVL.

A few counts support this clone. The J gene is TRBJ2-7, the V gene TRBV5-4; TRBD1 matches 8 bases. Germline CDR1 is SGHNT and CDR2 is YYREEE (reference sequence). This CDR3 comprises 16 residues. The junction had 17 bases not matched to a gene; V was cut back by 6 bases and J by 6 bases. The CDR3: CASTPQGGALPTEQYF. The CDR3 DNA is TGTGCCAGCACACCACAGGGGGGAGCCTTACCTACCGAGCAGTACTTC.

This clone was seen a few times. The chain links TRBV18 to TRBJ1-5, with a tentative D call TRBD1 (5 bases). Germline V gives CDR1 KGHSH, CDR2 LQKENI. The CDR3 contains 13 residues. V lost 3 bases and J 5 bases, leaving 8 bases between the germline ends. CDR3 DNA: TGTGCCAGCTCACCGACAGCCGATCAGCCCCAGCATTTT. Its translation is CASSPTADQPQHF.

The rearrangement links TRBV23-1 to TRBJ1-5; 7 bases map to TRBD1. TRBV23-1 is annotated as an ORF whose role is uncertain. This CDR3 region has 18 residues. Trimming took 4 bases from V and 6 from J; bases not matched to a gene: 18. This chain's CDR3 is CASSLWDREKEVCQPQHF. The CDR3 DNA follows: TGCGCCAGCAGTCTATGGGACAGAGAAAAGGAGGTCTGTCAGCCCCAGCATTTT.

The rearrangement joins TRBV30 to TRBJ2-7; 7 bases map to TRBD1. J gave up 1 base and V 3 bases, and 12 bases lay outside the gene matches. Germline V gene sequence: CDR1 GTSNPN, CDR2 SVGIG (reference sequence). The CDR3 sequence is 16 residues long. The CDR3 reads CAWSAPGQSMSYEQYF. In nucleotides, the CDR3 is TGTGCCTGGAGCGCACCGGGACAGTCAATGTCCTACGAGCAGTACTTC.

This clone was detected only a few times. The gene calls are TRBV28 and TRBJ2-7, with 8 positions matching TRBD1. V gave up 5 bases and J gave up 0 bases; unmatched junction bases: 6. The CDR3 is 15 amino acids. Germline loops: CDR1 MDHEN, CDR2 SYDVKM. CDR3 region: CASSDRDRSSYEQYF. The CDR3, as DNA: TGTGCCAGCAGTGACAGGGACAGGAGCTCCTACGAGCAGTACTTC.

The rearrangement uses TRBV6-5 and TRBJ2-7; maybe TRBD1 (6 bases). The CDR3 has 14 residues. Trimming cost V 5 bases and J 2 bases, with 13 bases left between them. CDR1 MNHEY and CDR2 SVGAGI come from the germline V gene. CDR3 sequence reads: CASSPLTGTYEQYF. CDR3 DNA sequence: TGTGCCAGCAGTCCCCTGACAGGAACCTACGAGCAGTACTTC.